This TCR beta chain is drawn from a study of regulatory T cells in long-lasting Graves disease. In building TCR beta libraries, iRepertoire HTBI primers were used together with Arm-PCR of CDR3 regions. In the authors' methods: From all samples, identification returned some 13 TRBJ and around 62 TRBV segments. Each CDR3 protein is one row after TCRdb ran MiXCR on the multiplex PCR reads. The V and J calls here are based on TCRdb, not the publication. This table holds almost 350,000 distinct CDR3 sequences, around 20% found once. The V and J ends lost 1 base and 1 base respectively, with 12 bases between them. CDR3 length equals 17 residues. The V gene's germline CDR1 is SGHDT and CDR2 YYEEEE. This clonotype was seen at least ten times. Time point described: persistent/refractory GD, antithyroid drugs over 5 years with positive TRAb. RNA isolated from PBMCs was used to make the TCR library.

The receptor's source is a female donor with Graves disease. Sequences were derived from peripheral blood mononuclear cells (PBMCs), sampled when the disease was refractory, from a patient treated with antithyroid drugs. This chain joins TRBV5-6 and TRBJ2-6; D is possibly TRBD1 (6 bases). The DNA for the CDR3 is TGTGCCAGCAGCTTGCAGGGGTGGGAGTCTGGGGCCAACGTCCTGACTTTC. Its translation is CASSLQGWESGANVLTF.